These 21 T cell receptor beta chains came from one sample sequenced in a study of T cell responses to AZD1222 COVID-19 vaccine. Measured with immunoSEQ multiplex PCR; TCRdb has only the in-frame clones, and not every one. Here the sample spans 90,000 to 130,000 clones, around 93% being singletons. The sample was peripheral blood, taken 28 days after the second AZD1222 dose. These TCRs come from an adult who received the AZD1222 COVID-19 vaccine.

The chain joins TRBV25-1 to TRBJ2-1; 13 bases line up with TRBD2. The junction had 7 bases not matched to a gene; V was cut back by 1 base and J by 10 bases. Germline CDR1 and CDR2: MGHDK and SYGVNS. This CDR3 spans 16 amino acids. Here the CDR3 reads CASSESWTSGSREQFF. The CDR3 nucleotides are TGTGCCAGCAGTGAATCGTGGACTAGCGGGAGCAGGGAGCAGTTCTTC.

The chain uses TRBV19 and TRBJ2-7; D is ambiguous. Trimming removed 6 bases at V and 5 bases at J, with 11 bases between. This CDR3 comprises 12 residues. Germline CDR1 reads LNHDA; CDR2 reads SQIVND (reference sequence). The CDR3: CASSLGTNEQYF. CDR3 coding DNA: TGTGCCAGTAGCCTGGGAACTAACGAGCAGTACTTC.

As regards this clone: One end of the junction is discordant with germline, which a read error may explain. This sequence joins TRBV27 and TRBJ1-5; TRBD1 might be the D (5 bases). In germline, CDR1 is MNHEY, CDR2 SMNVEV (reference sequence). The CDR3 length is 14 residues. CDR3 protein: CSPGGAYSNQPQHF. The CDR3 bases are TGCTCGCCGGGCGGGGCCTATAGCAATCAGCCCCAGCATTTT.

V and J are TRBV3-1 (or the pseudogene TRBV3-2) and TRBJ1-1, with a tentative D call TRBD1 (5 bases). Trimming stripped 0 bases from V and 6 bases from J, with 11 bases between. CDR1 is LGHDT and CDR2 is YNNKEL in the germline V gene (reference sequence). This CDR3 has 14 residues. As DNA, the CDR3 is TGTGCCAGCAGCCAAGATATACAGGACCCTGAAGCTTTCTTT. Its translation: CASSQDIQDPEAFF.

This rearrangement joins TRBV7-8 to TRBJ1-3, with D unclear. Germline assignment: CDR1 SGHVS and CDR2 FQNEAQ. The V and J ends lost 4 bases and 8 bases respectively, with 9 bases between them. CDR3 length equals 12 residues. The CDR3 reads CASSYSPDTIYF. The CDR3 bases are TGTGCCAGCAGCTATTCCCCGGACACCATATATTTT.

The gene calls are TRBV27 and TRBJ1-1; D might be TRBD1 (6 bases). This CDR3 is built from 14 residues. The V and J ends lost 5 bases and 11 bases respectively, with 21 bases between them. Germline values: CDR1 MNHEY, CDR2 SMNVEV (reference sequence). CDR3 DNA sequence: TGTGCCAGCAGTACCCCGACAGGACAACCCCAGGCTTTCTTT. It yields the protein CASSTPTGQPQAFF.

This sequence joins TRBV4-1 and TRBJ1-1; no reliable D call. Trimming stripped 1 base from V and 5 bases from J, with 11 bases between. The CDR3 covers 14 residues. Germline V gene lookup returns CDR1 MGHRA and CDR2 YSYEKL. The CDR3 here is CASSQGVGSTEAFF. The DNA for the CDR3 is TGCGCCAGCAGCCAAGGCGTGGGATCGACTGAAGCTTTCTTT.

V gene TRBV2 combines with J gene TRBJ1-1; D not certain. The CDR3 is 12 amino acids. Trimming removed 7 bases at V and 8 bases at J, with 14 bases between. The germline V gene encodes CDR1 SNHLY and CDR2 FYNNEI. CDR3 sequence reads: CASTPQAGEAFF. The CDR3 bases are TGTGCCAGCACACCCCAAGCGGGAGAAGCTTTCTTT.

V is TRBV6-1 and J is TRBJ1-2; 7 bases are a match to TRBD1. The CDR3 contains 17 residues. Trimming took 1 base from V and 5 from J; bases not matched to a gene: 13. Germline loops: CDR1 MNHNS, CDR2 SASEGT. In DNA form, the CDR3 reads TGTGCCAGCAGTGAAGTAGGGACAGCCTACACGATTTATGGCTACACCTTC. It specifies CASSEVGTAYTIYGYTF.

In its sample, this clone was seen once. The V and J genes are TRBV5-5 and TRBJ2-5, with D unresolved. Trimming shortened V by 4 bases and J by 5 bases, and 18 bases separated the two germline ends. The CDR3 loop spans 15 amino acids. Germline CDR1 is SGHKS and CDR2 is YYEKEE (reference sequence). The CDR3 coding sequence is TGTGCCAGCAGCAGCCCCCATGGCTACGGGGAGACCCAGTACTTC. It is translated as CASSSPHGYGETQYF.

This clone was seen a single time. This chain uses TRBV6-5 with TRBJ2-6, with 8 bases that match TRBD1. The J segment lost 2 bases and the V segment lost 10 bases, leaving 1 base of the junction unmatched. The CDR3 has 13 residues. Germline V gene lookup returns CDR1 MNHEY and CDR2 SVGAGI. This chain's CDR3 is CATRGPGANVLTF. DNA of the CDR3: TGTGCCACCAGGGGGCCTGGGGCCAACGTCCTGACTTTC.

The rearrangement uses TRBV6-6 and TRBJ1-2; 8 nucleotides align to TRBD1. V shed 6 bases, J shed 4 bases, and the junction held 7 bases outside the gene matches. This CDR3 has 14 residues. Germline V CDR1 and CDR2: MNHNY, SVGAGI (reference sequence). The CDR3 reads CASRPLTGVYGYTF. The CDR3 coding sequence is TGTGCCAGCAGACCACTGACAGGGGTCTATGGCTACACCTTC.

This clone was seen a single time. The chain has TRBV10-3 and TRBJ1-6; a weak D match, TRBD1 (5 bases). In germline, CDR1 is ENHRY, CDR2 SYGVKD. The CDR3 has 15 residues. V was trimmed by 6 bases and J by 14 bases, leaving 23 bases between them. CDR3 sequence: CAIRGTATGHSALHF. The CDR3 bases are TGTGCCATCAGGGGGACCGCCACCGGCCATTCGGCCCTCCACTTT.

This clone came up once. V is TRBV18 and J is TRBJ1-2; D gene unclear. This CDR3 has 15 residues. CDR1 and CDR2 (germline): KGHSH, LQKENI. Trimming removed 3 bases from V and 2 bases from J, with 13 bases in between. CDR3 coding DNA: TGTGCCAGCTCACCCACCACACAGAGAAACTATGGCTACACCTTC. Translated: CASSPTTQRNYGYTF. The variable domain in full, completed from reference TRBV18 and TRBJ1-2, reads NAGVMQNPRHLVRRRGQEARLRCSPMKGHSHVYWYRQLPEEGLKFMVYLQKENIIDESGMPKERFSAEFPKEGPSILRIQQVVRGDSAAYFCASSPTTQRNYGYTFGSGTRLTVV.

In DNA form, the CDR3 reads TGTGCCAGCAGCCAAAAGAAGACTAGCGGCCGCTACGAGCAGTACTTC. It codes for CASSQKKTSGRYEQYF. The chain has TRBV11-3 and TRBJ2-7; 9 nucleotides align to TRBD2. The CDR3 has 16 residues. CDR1 is SGHNT and CDR2 is YENEEA in the germline V gene. Trimming took 5 bases from V and 3 from J; bases not matched to a gene: 11.

The gene calls are TRBV19 and TRBJ1-2; 8 positions agree with TRBD1. This CDR3 spans 13 amino acids. V gave up 5 bases and J gave up 4 bases; unmatched junction bases: 3. CDR1 and CDR2 (germline): LNHDA, SQIVND (reference sequence). CDR3 sequence reads: CASSDRGVYGYTF. CDR3 nucleotide sequence: TGTGCCAGTAGTGACAGGGGAGTCTATGGCTACACCTTC.

The J gene is TRBJ1-6, the V gene TRBV5-1; D gene uncertain. Germline V gene lookup returns CDR1 SGHRS and CDR2 YFSETQ. V was pared by 5 bases and J by 10 bases, with 19 bases between. The CDR3 is made up of 15 amino acids. CDR3 protein: CASRSRAEGGSPLHF. The CDR3 bases are TGCGCCAGCAGATCTCGGGCAGAAGGTGGGTCACCCCTCCACTTT.

This chain uses TRBV7-8 with TRBJ1-2, with D unresolved. CDR1 SGHVS and CDR2 FQNEAQ come from the germline V gene. Trimming took 0 bases from V and 8 from J, leaving 10 bases between them. The CDR3 covers 13 residues. The CDR3 reads CASSLAEGWGYTF. The DNA of the CDR3 is TGTGCCAGCAGCTTAGCGGAGGGCTGGGGCTACACCTTC.

The V and J genes are TRBV23-1 and TRBJ1-5; D possibly corresponds to TRBD1 (5 bases). TRBV23-1 is an open reading frame, and its role is uncertain. The CDR3 length is 16 residues. V lost 1 base to trimming and J lost 4 bases, with 14 bases between them. This CDR3 is CASSQLIMTENQPQHF. CDR3 bases: TGCGCCAGCAGTCAATTAATTATGACAGAAAATCAGCCCCAGCATTTT.

The V and J genes are TRBV11-2 and TRBJ1-3; TRBD1 matches 7 bases. Trimming took 1 base from V and 0 from J; bases not matched to a gene: 6. CDR3 length equals 17 residues. Germline CDR1 SGHAT, CDR2 FQNNGV. In nucleotides, the CDR3 is TGTGCCAGCAGCTTAGGTGGAGGGGGCTACTCTGGAAACACCATATATTTT. Its protein product is CASSLGGGGYSGNTIYF.

The chain employs TRBV27 and TRBJ1-5, with D perhaps TRBD1 (6 bases). The CDR3 spans 15 residues. Germline values: CDR1 MNHEY, CDR2 SMNVEV (reference sequence). The germline V and J ends were trimmed by 3 bases and 3 bases, with 12 bases remaining between them. CDR3 in DNA: TGTGCCAGCAGTTTTGGGGGGGCTTACAATCAGCCCCAGCATTTT. This translates into CASSFGGAYNQPQHF.